A single sample gave rise to the 27 T cell receptor beta chains below, sequenced in a study of shared clonotypes between healthy human individuals (dated by TCRdb to the early 2020s). Libraries were made using the immunoSEQ multiplex PCR assay. TCRdb took this table from immuneACCESS and kept in-frame rearrangements with V and J called. Such tables lack part of the clones; where checked against another copy, unresolved V genes explain under half of the gap, and the rest is unexplained. The sample table shows about 980,000 clones, and less than 85% are seen once. The top ten hold about 1.5% of the sample. The sample taken for sequencing was memory CD4+ T cells sorted from blood. The cell subset or site tag for this specimen amounts to: CD45RA-negative fraction. Receptors originate from a man aged 18 to 35 in good health.

The chain carries TRBV5-1 and TRBJ1-1; the match to TRBD1 covers 7 bases. V shed 5 bases and J 1 base; nucleotides not matched to a gene: 11. The germline V gene has CDR1 SGHRS and CDR2 YFSETQ. The CDR3 is 16 amino acids. Written as DNA, the CDR3 is TGCGCCAGCAGTTCCTCCGCCGGACAGGCGAACACTGAAGCTTTCTTT. This codes for CASSSSAGQANTEAFF. Supplemented by reference TRBV5-1 and TRBJ1-1, the full variable domain reads KAGVTQTPRYLIKTRGQQVTLSCSPISGHRSVSWYQQTPGQGLQFLFEYFSETQRNKGNFPGRFSGRQFSNSRSEMNVSTLELGDSALYLCASSSSAGQANTEAFFGQGTRLTVV.

The chain employs TRBV2 and TRBJ2-3; TRBD2 agrees at 14 bases. The V gene's germline CDR1 is SNHLY and CDR2 FYNNEI. Trimming removed 4 bases from V and 1 base from J; junction bases left unmatched: 1. CDR3 length: 16 amino acids. CDR3 sequence: CASSVGLAGGTDTQYF. CDR3 DNA: TGTGCCAGCAGTGTGGGACTAGCGGGGGGCACAGATACGCAGTATTTT.

J is TRBJ1-5 and V is TRBV10-2, with TRBD1 matching 7 bases. The germline V gene has CDR1 WSHSY and CDR2 SAAADI. With 3 bases clipped from V and 6 bases from J, the junction kept 5 bases outside the gene matches. The CDR3 has 14 amino acids. CDR3 protein: CASSEGRGGQPQHF. As DNA, the CDR3 is TGCGCCAGCAGTGAAGGCAGGGGGGGTCAGCCCCAGCATTTT.

V usage is TRBV4-3 and J usage is TRBJ1-4; D uncertain. CDR3 length: 16 amino acids. The germline CDR1 and CDR2 sequences are LGHNA and YSLEER. Trimming cost V 4 bases and J 0 bases, with 12 bases left between them. The CDR3 here is CASSPSGGATNEKLFF. The CDR3 DNA is TGCGCCAGCAGCCCGAGCGGTGGAGCAACTAATGAAAAACTGTTTTTT.

The chain couples TRBV13 to TRBJ2-7; TRBD1 or TRBD2 may be the D gene (5 bases each). The CDR3 has 16 residues. Germline-derived CDR1 and CDR2 are PRHDT and FYEKMQ (reference sequence). Trimming stripped 5 bases from V and 7 bases from J, with 24 bases between. The CDR3 loop reads CASSAPTGTALREQYF. For the CDR3, the DNA is TGTGCCAGCAGCGCCCCTACCGGGACGGCCTTGAGGGAGCAGTACTTC.

The chain links TRBV5-4 to TRBJ2-1; D may be TRBD1 (6 bases). Germline CDR1 reads SGHNT; CDR2 reads YYREEE (reference sequence). The V gene lost 4 bases and the J gene lost 0 bases, with 11 bases spanning the gap. This CDR3 has 15 residues. The CDR3 DNA sequence: TGTGCCAGCAGCCCCGGGACAAGCTCCTACAATGAGCAGTTCTTC. It translates to CASSPGTSSYNEQFF.

This chain uses TRBV2 with TRBJ2-3, with 8 positions matching TRBD2. Trimming took 8 bases from V and 5 from J; bases not matched to a gene: 6. Germline CDR1 SNHLY, CDR2 FYNNEI. The CDR3 contains 13 residues. This CDR3 reads CASGGLVVDTQYF. The CDR3 DNA sequence: TGTGCCAGCGGGGGACTAGTTGTAGATACGCAGTATTTT.

In the case of this clone: Other DNA sequences in the sample encode the same CDR3. The CDR3 DNA reads as TGTGCCATCAGAGAACAGGGAGGGGAAGCTTTCTTT. It yields the protein CAIREQGGEAFF. The chain employs TRBV10-3 and TRBJ1-1; a weak D match, TRBD1 (6 bases). Trimming pared 6 bases from V and 8 bases from J, leaving 13 bases between. CDR3 length: 12 residues. Germline V lookup: CDR1 ENHRY, CDR2 SYGVKD.

Concerning this clone itself: Distinct nucleotide sequences in the sample also encode this CDR3. The rearrangement joins TRBV5-1 to TRBJ1-1, with 9 nucleotides matching TRBD1. From germline, CDR1 is SGHRS and CDR2 YFSETQ. V was clipped by 3 bases and J by 4 bases; unmatched bases: 4. The CDR3 runs 14 residues. The chain's CDR3 is CASSSQGAGTEAFF. The CDR3 coding sequence is TGCGCCAGCAGCTCACAGGGGGCAGGCACTGAAGCTTTCTTT.

The rearrangement links TRBV19 to TRBJ2-3; TRBD2 matches 9 bases. From germline, CDR1 is LNHDA and CDR2 SQIVND (reference sequence). The J segment lost 2 bases and the V segment lost 3 bases, leaving 6 bases of the junction unmatched. The CDR3 extends over 16 amino acids. CDR3 nucleotide sequence: TGTGCCAGTAGTATCCTAGCGGGGCTGGCCACAGATACGCAGTATTTT. Protein sequence: CASSILAGLATDTQYF.

The V call is TRBV4-1, the J call TRBJ2-1, with 8 bases fitting TRBD2. The CDR3 runs to 16 residues. V trimming: 0 bases; J trimming: 9 bases; junction bases outside the gene matches: 10. Looked up from germline, CDR1 is MGHRA and CDR2 is YSYEKL. For the CDR3, the DNA is TGCGCCAGCAGCCAAGAACTAGCGGCCGAAAGGGTTGAGCAGTTCTTC. Residues: CASSQELAAERVEQFF.

The chain is built from TRBV6-1 and TRBJ2-7, with no clear D. This CDR3 contains 14 residues. Trimming stripped 11 bases from V and 2 bases from J, with 19 bases between. Germline V gene sequence: CDR1 MNHNS, CDR2 SASEGT. The CDR3 region is CAGKPRTSTYEQYF. The CDR3 DNA reads as TGTGCCGGTAAACCTAGGACCTCAACCTACGAGCAGTACTTC.

The chain joins TRBV5-4 to TRBJ1-2; tentatively, D is TRBD1 (5 bases). Trimming removed 2 bases from V and 1 base from J, with 6 bases in between. There are 13 residues in the CDR3. Germline values: CDR1 SGHNT, CDR2 YYREEE (reference sequence). CDR3 nucleotide sequence: TGTGCCAGCAGCTTCAGGGATAACTATGGCTACACCTTC. This codes for CASSFRDNYGYTF.

The genes are TRBV12-5 and TRBJ1-3; 7 nucleotides line up with TRBD1. J was trimmed by 2 bases and V by 6 bases; bases with no gene match: 4. The CDR3 sequence is 14 residues long. The germline CDR1 and CDR2 sequences are LGHNT and FRNRAP. CDR3 nucleotide sequence: TGTGCTAGTGGCCCCGGGACAGCTGGAAACACCATATATTTT. Encoded protein: CASGPGTAGNTIYF.

The table lists this clone with many counts. The V gene is TRBV29-1, the J gene TRBJ2-5, with D perhaps matching TRBD1 (6 bases). CDR1 SQVTM and CDR2 ANQGSEA come from the germline V gene. V was pared by 6 bases and J by 2 bases, with 13 bases between. The CDR3 is made up of 13 amino acids. CDR3 residues: CSVALGQQETQYF. The CDR3 region has the DNA TGCAGCGTAGCCCTCGGACAGCAAGAGACCCAGTACTTC.

The gene calls are TRBV27 and TRBJ2-1; a possible D gene is TRBD1 (7 bases). V shed 5 bases and J shed 3 bases, with 20 bases lying between them. This CDR3 is built from 17 residues. Germline V gene data show CDR1 as MNHEY and CDR2 as SMNVEV (reference sequence). The CDR3 region is CASSPDPRRDSYNEQFF. The CDR3 nucleotides are TGTGCCAGCAGTCCAGACCCGCGGCGGGACAGCTACAATGAGCAGTTCTTC.

This chain joins TRBV14 and TRBJ1-1; 8 nucleotides align to TRBD1. The CDR3 contains 14 residues. Trimming took 4 bases from V and 4 from J; bases not matched to a gene: 5. Germline CDR1 and CDR2: SGHDN and FVKESK. CDR3 coding DNA: TGTGCCAGCAGCCCTCGGACAGGGAGCACTGAAGCTTTCTTT. As protein: CASSPRTGSTEAFF.

The rearrangement links TRBV2 to TRBJ1-2; D gene unclear. The CDR3 extends over 14 amino acids. Germline-derived CDR1 and CDR2 are SNHLY and FYNNEI. V gave up 2 bases and J gave up 8 bases, with 15 bases separating them. In DNA form, the CDR3 reads TGTGCCAGCAGTGAAACGCCGAAGCCCGGAGGCTACACCTTC. Encoded protein: CASSETPKPGGYTF.

The table lists this clone with many counts. The chain joins TRBV6-5 to TRBJ1-5; a possible D gene is TRBD1 (6 bases). CDR1 and CDR2 (germline): MNHEY, SVGAGI. Trimming left V 4 bases short and J 6 bases short, with 13 bases between. This CDR3 has 14 amino acids. CDR3 sequence (DNA): TGTGCCAGCAGTTCCAGGGGTGGGAGTCAGCCCCAGCATTTT. The encoded protein is CASSSRGGSQPQHF.

The table lists this clone with a count of one. The chain recombines TRBV11-3 with TRBJ2-1, with TRBD1 matching 9 bases. This CDR3 is built from 16 residues. Germline CDR1 reads SGHNT; CDR2 reads YENEEA. V shed 5 bases, J shed 2 bases, and the junction held 7 bases outside the gene matches. The CDR3 here is CASSIRDRVPYNEQFF. The DNA of the CDR3 is TGTGCCAGCAGCATACGGGACAGGGTCCCCTACAATGAGCAGTTCTTC.

The sample holds a few counts of this clone. The chain is built from TRBV29-1 and TRBJ1-1, with D hard to call. The V and J ends lost 4 bases and 5 bases respectively, with 8 bases between them. This CDR3 region has 11 residues. Germline loops: CDR1 SQVTM, CDR2 ANQGSEA. The CDR3 spells CSVVLGTEAFF. The CDR3 nucleotides read TGCAGCGTTGTCTTGGGAACTGAAGCTTTCTTT.

This clone appeared once. The genes are TRBV13 and TRBJ2-1; D gene unclear. The germline gives CDR1 PRHDT, CDR2 FYEKMQ (reference sequence). Trimming cost V 3 bases and J 7 bases, with 19 bases left between them. This CDR3 is 16 amino acids long. The DNA of the CDR3 is TGTGCCAGCAGCTTTGGGTCTAGGTTCGATCCGAATGAGCAGTTCTTC. Translating it yields CASSFGSRFDPNEQFF. Full variable domain (outside the CDR3, taken from reference TRBV13 and TRBJ2-1): AAGVIQSPRHLIKEKRETATLKCYPIPRHDTVYWYQQGPGQDPQFLISFYEKMQSDKGSIPDRFSAQQFSDYHSELNMSSLELGDSALYFCASSFGSRFDPNEQFFGPGTRLTVL.

This chain uses TRBV6-5 with TRBJ2-1, with D tentatively TRBD2 (7 bases). The germline CDR1 and CDR2 sequences are MNHEY and SVGAGI. V lost 6 bases, J lost 13 bases, and 19 bases lay in between. This CDR3 is built from 13 residues. The CDR3 DNA is TGTGCCAGCAGGCCGAGGGGGGGGGCTTCTCAGTTCTTC. Amino acids: CASRPRGGASQFF.

V is TRBV10-2 and J is TRBJ2-2; D call uncertain. CDR1 and CDR2 (germline): WSHSY, SAAADI. The V end was cut by 1 base, the J end by 9 bases, with 21 bases between. The CDR3 loop spans 17 amino acids. The CDR3 DNA reads TGCGCCAGCAGTGAGTTGGGTCTAGTTGGGCTTTCGTGGGAGCTGTTTTTT. This sequence encodes CASSELGLVGLSWELFF.

The rearrangement links TRBV25-1 to TRBJ1-2, with TRBD1 matching 7 bases. CDR1 and CDR2 from the germline V gene are MGHDK and SYGVNS. The V segment lost 2 bases and the J segment 8 bases; nucleotides outside the gene matches: 8. The CDR3 is 14 amino acids. The chain's CDR3 is CASSEVGDSRGYTF. The CDR3 DNA follows: TGTGCCAGCAGTGAAGTAGGGGACAGTAGGGGCTACACCTTC.

The V gene is TRBV10-2, the J gene TRBJ2-7, with 12 bases identical to TRBD1. The CDR3 spans 15 residues. J lost 7 bases, V lost 5 bases, and 9 bases had no gene match. CDR1 and CDR2 (germline): WSHSY, SAAADI. The CDR3 reads CASSKPGQGAREQYF. The CDR3 DNA reads as TGCGCCAGCAGTAAGCCGGGACAGGGGGCGCGAGAGCAGTACTTC.

V is TRBV7-4 and J is TRBJ1-1; D uncertain. V lost 7 bases and J lost 6, with 21 bases in between. Germline V gene sequence: CDR1 SGHVT, CDR2 SQSDAQ. The CDR3 runs to 15 residues. The CDR3 DNA sequence: TGTGCCAGCACCTCTCTTGGGTCCCAAAGACCTGAAGCTTTCTTT. This gives the protein CASTSLGSQRPEAFF.